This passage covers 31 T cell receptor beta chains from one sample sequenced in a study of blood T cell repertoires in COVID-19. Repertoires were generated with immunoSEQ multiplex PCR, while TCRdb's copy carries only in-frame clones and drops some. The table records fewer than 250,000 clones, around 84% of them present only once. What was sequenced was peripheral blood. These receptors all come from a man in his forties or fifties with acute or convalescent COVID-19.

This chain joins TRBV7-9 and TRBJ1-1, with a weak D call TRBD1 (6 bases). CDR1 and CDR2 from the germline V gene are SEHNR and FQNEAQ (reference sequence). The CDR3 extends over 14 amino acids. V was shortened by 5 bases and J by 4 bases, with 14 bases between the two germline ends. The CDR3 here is CASSIATGRTEAFF. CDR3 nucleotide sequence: TGTGCCAGCAGCATTGCTACAGGGCGCACTGAAGCTTTCTTT.

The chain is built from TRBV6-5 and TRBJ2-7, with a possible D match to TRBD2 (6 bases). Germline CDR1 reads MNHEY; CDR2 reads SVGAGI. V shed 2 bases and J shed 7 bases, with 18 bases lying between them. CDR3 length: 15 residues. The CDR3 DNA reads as TGTGCCAGCAGTTACCAAGGAGCGCGGGGCGAGGAGCAGTACTTC. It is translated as CASSYQGARGEEQYF.

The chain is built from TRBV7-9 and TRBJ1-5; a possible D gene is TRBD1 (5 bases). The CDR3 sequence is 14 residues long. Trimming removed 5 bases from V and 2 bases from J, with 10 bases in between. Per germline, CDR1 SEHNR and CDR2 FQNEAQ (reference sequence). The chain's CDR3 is CASSGGDGNQPQHF. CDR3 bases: TGTGCCAGCAGCGGGGGGGACGGCAATCAGCCCCAGCATTTT.

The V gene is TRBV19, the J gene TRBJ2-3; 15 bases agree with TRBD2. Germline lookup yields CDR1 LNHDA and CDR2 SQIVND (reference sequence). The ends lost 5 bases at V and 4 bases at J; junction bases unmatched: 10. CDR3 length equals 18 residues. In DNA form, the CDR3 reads TGTGCCAGTAGTGCTCTCCGGACTAGCGGGGGGGCCCCAGATACGCAGTATTTT. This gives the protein CASSALRTSGGAPDTQYF.

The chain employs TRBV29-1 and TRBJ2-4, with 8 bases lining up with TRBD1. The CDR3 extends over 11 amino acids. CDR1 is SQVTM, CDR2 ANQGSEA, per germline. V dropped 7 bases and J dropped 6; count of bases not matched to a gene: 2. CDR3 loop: CSATGANIQYF. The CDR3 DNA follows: TGCAGCGCGACAGGGGCAAACATTCAGTACTTC.

The CDR3 DNA follows: TGTGCCAGCAGCTTTCCTTCGGGACTAGCGGGGGGCACCGGGGAGCTGTTTTTT. Its translation: CASSFPSGLAGGTGELFF. This chain joins TRBV11-2 and TRBJ2-2; TRBD2 matches 15 bases. Looked up from germline, CDR1 is SGHAT and CDR2 is FQNNGV. The CDR3 runs 18 residues. J lost 4 bases, V lost 3 bases, and 6 bases had no gene match.

This CDR3 reads CATSGVGTGGWQPQHF. CDR3 nucleotides: TGTGCCACCAGCGGAGTGGGGACAGGGGGTTGGCAGCCCCAGCATTTT. The rearrangement uses TRBV15 and TRBJ1-5, with TRBD1 matching over 11 bases. CDR3 size: 16 residues. Germline-derived CDR1 and CDR2 are LNHNV and YYDKDF (reference sequence). The V gene end was trimmed by 5 bases and the J gene end by 7 bases; junction bases not matched to a gene: 10.

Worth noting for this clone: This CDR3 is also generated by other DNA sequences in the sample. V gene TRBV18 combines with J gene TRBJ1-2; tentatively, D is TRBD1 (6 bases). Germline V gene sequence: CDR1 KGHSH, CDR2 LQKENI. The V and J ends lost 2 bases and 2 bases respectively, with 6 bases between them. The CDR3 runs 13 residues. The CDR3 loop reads CASSPGQNYGYTF. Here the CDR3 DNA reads TGTGCCAGCTCACCAGGACAGAACTATGGCTACACCTTC. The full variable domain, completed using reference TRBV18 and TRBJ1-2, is NAGVMQNPRHLVRRRGQEARLRCSPMKGHSHVYWYRQLPEEGLKFMVYLQKENIIDESGMPKERFSAEFPKEGPSILRIQQVVRGDSAAYFCASSPGQNYGYTFGSGTRLTVV.

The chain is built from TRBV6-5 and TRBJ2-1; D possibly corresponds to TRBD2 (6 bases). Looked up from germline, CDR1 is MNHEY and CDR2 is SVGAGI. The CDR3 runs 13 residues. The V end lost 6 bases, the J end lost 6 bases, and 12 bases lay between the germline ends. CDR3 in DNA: TGTGCCAGCAGATCGGGACTTACCAATGAGCAGTTCTTC. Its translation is CASRSGLTNEQFF.

CDR3 in amino acids: CASRETDTQYF. The CDR3 region has the DNA TGTGCCAGTCGGGAGACAGATACGCAGTATTTT. The chain recombines TRBV2 with TRBJ2-3, with D possibly matching TRBD2 (6 bases). V was pared by 9 bases and J by 3 bases, with 7 bases between. The CDR3 spans 11 residues. Per the germline V gene, CDR1 is SNHLY and CDR2 is FYNNEI.

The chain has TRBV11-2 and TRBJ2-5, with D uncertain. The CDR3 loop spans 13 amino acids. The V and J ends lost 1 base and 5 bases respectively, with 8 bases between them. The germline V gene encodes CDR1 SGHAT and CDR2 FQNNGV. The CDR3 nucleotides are TGTGCCAGCAGCTTAGGTGGTAGCGAGACCCAGTACTTC. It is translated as CASSLGGSETQYF.

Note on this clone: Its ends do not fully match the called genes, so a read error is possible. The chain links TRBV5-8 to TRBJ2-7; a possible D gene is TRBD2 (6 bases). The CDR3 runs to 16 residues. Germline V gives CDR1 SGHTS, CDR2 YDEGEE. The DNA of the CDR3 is TGTGCCAGCAGCTTGGCCCTATTTAGGGACTCCGACGAGCAGTACTTC. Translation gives CASSLALFRDSDEQYF.

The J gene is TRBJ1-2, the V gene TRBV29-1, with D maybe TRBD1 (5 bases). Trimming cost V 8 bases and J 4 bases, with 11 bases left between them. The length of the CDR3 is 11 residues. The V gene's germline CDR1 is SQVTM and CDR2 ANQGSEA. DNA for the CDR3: TGCAGCTCTAGGGGCGGCTATGGCTACACCTTC. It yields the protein CSSRGGYGYTF.

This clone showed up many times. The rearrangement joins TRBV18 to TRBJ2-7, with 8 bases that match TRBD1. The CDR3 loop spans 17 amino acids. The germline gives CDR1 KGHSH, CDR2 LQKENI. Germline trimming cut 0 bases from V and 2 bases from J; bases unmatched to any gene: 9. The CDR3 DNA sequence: TGTGCCAGCTCACCACCCGCTTCAGGACAGGGAGCCTACGAGCAGTACTTC. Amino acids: CASSPPASGQGAYEQYF.

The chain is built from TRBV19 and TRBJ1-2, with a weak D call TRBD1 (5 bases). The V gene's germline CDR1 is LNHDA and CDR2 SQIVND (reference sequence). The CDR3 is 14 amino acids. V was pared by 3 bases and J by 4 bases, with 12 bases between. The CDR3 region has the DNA TGTGCCAGTAGTATTTCGACAGTCAGCTATGGCTACACCTTC. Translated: CASSISTVSYGYTF.

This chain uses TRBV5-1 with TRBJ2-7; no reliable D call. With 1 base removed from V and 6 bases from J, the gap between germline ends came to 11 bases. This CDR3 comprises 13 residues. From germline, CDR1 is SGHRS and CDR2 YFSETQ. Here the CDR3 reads CASSLTATVEQYF. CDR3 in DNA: TGCGCCAGCAGCTTGACCGCTACGGTCGAGCAGTACTTC.

CDR3 residues: CASSDRHGYGYTF. The DNA for the CDR3 is TGTGCCAGCTCCGACAGGCATGGCTATGGCTACACCTTC. The V call is TRBV19, the J call TRBJ1-2; D perhaps matches TRBD1 (6 bases). Germline CDR1 and CDR2: LNHDA and SQIVND (reference sequence). This CDR3 contains 13 residues. V lost 9 bases and J 4 bases, leaving 15 bases between the germline ends.

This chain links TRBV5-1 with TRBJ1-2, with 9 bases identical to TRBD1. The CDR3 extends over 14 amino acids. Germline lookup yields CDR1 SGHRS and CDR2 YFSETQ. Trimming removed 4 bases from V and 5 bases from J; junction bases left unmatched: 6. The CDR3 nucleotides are TGCGCCAGCAGCCGGGACAGGGTTGAGTATGGCTACACCTTC. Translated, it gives CASSRDRVEYGYTF.

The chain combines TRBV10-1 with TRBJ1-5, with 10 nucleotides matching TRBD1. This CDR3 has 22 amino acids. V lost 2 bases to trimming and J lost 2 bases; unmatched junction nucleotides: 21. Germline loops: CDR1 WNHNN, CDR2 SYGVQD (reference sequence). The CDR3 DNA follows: TGCGCCAGCAGTGAGAGGACAGGGGGTCTCATTTGTCAAATTTGGGGCAATCAGCCCCAGCATTTT. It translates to CASSERTGGLICQIWGNQPQHF.

The CDR3 DNA sequence: TGCGCCAGCAAGCCCCGGGGGGGGGAAAAACTGTTTTTT. It yields the protein CASKPRGGEKLFF. This chain links TRBV10-2 with TRBJ1-4, with D tentatively TRBD1 (5 bases). This CDR3 has 13 amino acids. Germline CDR1 and CDR2: WSHSY and SAAADI. V was pared by 7 bases and J by 8 bases, with 14 bases between.

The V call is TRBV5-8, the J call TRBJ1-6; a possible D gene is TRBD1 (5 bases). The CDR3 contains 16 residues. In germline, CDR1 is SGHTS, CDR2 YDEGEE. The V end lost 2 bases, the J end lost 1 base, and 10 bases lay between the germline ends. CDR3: CASSFAGPSYNSPLHF. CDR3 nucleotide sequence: TGTGCCAGCAGCTTTGCAGGGCCGTCCTATAATTCACCCCTCCACTTT.

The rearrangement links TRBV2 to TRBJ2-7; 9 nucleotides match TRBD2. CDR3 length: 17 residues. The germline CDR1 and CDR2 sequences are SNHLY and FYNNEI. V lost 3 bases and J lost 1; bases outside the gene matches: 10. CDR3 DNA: TGTGCCAGCAGTGACGGACTAGCGCGACCAACTTCCTACGAGCAGTACTTC. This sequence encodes CASSDGLARPTSYEQYF.

The CDR3 DNA reads as TGTGCCAGCAGCCAAACGTCCCCAGGGGGCGAAGCTTTCTTT. This codes for CASSQTSPGGEAFF. The rearrangement links TRBV14 to TRBJ1-1, with TRBD1 matching 8 bases. V shed 2 bases and J 8 bases; nucleotides not matched to a gene: 7. CDR1 and CDR2 (germline): SGHDN, FVKESK. The CDR3 loop spans 14 amino acids.

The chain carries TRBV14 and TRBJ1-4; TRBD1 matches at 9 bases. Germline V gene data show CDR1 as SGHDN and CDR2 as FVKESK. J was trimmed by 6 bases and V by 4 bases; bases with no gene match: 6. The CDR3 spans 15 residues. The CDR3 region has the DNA TGTGCCAGCAGCCCTCTCCGGGACAGGGATGAAAAACTGTTTTTT. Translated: CASSPLRDRDEKLFF.

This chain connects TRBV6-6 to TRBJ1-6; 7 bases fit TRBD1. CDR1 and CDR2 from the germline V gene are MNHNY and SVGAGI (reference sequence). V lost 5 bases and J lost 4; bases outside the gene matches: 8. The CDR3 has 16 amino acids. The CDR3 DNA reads TGTGCCAGCAGTCGCACCGGGACAGTTTATAATTCACCCCTCCACTTT. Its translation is CASSRTGTVYNSPLHF.

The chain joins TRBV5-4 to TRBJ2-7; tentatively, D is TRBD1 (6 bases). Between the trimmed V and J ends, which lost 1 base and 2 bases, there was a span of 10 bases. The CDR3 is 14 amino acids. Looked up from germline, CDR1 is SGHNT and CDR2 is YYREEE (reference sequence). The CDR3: CASSLQDRTYEQYF. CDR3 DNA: TGTGCCAGCAGCTTGCAGGACAGAACCTACGAGCAGTACTTC. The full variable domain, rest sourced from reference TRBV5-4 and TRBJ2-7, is ETGVTQSPTHLIKTRGQQVTLRCSSQSGHNTVSWYQQALGQGPQFIFQYYREEENGRGNFPPRFSGLQFPNYSSELNVNALELDDSALYLCASSLQDRTYEQYFGPGTRLTVT.

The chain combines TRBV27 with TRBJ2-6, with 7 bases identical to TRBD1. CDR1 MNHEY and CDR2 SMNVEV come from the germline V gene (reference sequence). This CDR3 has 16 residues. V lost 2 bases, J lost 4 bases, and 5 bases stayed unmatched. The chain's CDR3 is CASSLQGVLGANVLTF. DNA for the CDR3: TGTGCCAGCAGTTTACAGGGGGTGTTAGGGGCCAACGTCCTGACTTTC.

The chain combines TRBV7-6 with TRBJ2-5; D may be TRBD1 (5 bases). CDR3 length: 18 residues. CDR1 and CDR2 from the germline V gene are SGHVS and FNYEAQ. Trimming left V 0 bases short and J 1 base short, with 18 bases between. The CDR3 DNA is TGTGCCAGCAGCTTAGCTTCGACACTGCAGGGTAGCCAAGAGACCCAGTACTTC. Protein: CASSLASTLQGSQETQYF.

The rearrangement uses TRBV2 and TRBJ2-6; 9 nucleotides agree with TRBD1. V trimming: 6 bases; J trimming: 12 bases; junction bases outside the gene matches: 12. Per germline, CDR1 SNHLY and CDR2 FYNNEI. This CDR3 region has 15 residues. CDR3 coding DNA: TGTGCCAGCAGCCCCGAAACCGGGACAGGGAGCGTCCTGACTTTC. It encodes CASSPETGTGSVLTF. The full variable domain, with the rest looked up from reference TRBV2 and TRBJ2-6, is EPEVTQTPSHQVTQMGQEVILRCVPISNHLYFYWYRQILGQKVEFLVSFYNNEISEKSEIFDDQFSVERPDGSNFTLKIRSTKLEDSAMYFCASSPETGTGSVLTFGAGSRLTVL.

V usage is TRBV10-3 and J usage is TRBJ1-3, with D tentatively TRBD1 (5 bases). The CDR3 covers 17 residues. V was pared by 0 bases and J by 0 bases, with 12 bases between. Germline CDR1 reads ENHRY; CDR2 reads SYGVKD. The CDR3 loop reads CAISESQTGASGNTIYF. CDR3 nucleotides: TGTGCCATCAGTGAGTCGCAAACAGGTGCCTCTGGAAACACCATATATTTT.

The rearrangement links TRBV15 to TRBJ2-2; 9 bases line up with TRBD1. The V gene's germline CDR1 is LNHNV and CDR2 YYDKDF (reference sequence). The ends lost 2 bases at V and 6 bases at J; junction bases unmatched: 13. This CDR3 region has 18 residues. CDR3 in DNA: TGTGCCACCAGCAGATGGGGAGCGGGACAGGGTGTGGCCGGGGAGCTGTTTTTT. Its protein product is CATSRWGAGQGVAGELFF.